Each of the 28 T cell receptor beta chains below was sequenced from the same sample in a study of shared clonotypes between healthy human individuals. The protocol was immunoSEQ multiplex PCR, while the TCRdb copy is restricted to in-frame clones and leaves out a portion. The sample consists of a few million clones, 85% to 95% of them appearing once. Material: naive CD4+ T cells from PBMCs. Subset of the sample: CD45RA+ positively selected. All receptors come from a man between 18 and 29 years old in good health. Some clones in this sample may be carry-over from other donors' samples.

J is TRBJ2-3 and V is TRBV25-1, with TRBD1 as a possible D gene (5 bases). The V gene lost 1 base and the J gene lost 2 bases, with 10 bases spanning the gap. Germline CDR1 is MGHDK and CDR2 is SYGVNS. The CDR3 runs 15 residues. CDR3 DNA sequence: TGTGCCAGCAGTGAATCCACAGGCATCACAGATACGCAGTATTTT. Encoded protein: CASSESTGITDTQYF.

The chain joins TRBV21-1 to TRBJ2-7; the table assigns TRBD2, which was not confirmed against the DNA. TRBV21-1 is termed a pseudogene. CDR3 size: 21 residues. The CDR3 DNA sequence: TGTGCCAGCAGCAAAGAGAGGCTAGCGGGAGGGCGACCAACCCGATCCTACGAGCAGTACTTC. This codes for CASSKERLAGGRPTRSYEQYF.

This clone was observed a handful of times. A read error may account for a junction end that differs from germline. The chain joins TRBV10-1 to TRBJ1-4; D remains unclear. The length of the CDR3 is 9 residues. Germline loops: CDR1 WNHNN, CDR2 SYGVQD (reference sequence). The CDR3 coding sequence is TGCGCCACCGAATGGGTCCGTGTTTTT. Its protein product is CATEWVRVF.

The chain uses TRBV28 and TRBJ1-3; 9 bases map to TRBD1. J was trimmed by 3 bases and V by 3 bases; bases with no gene match: 9. The CDR3 covers 17 residues. Germline V gene lookup returns CDR1 MDHEN and CDR2 SYDVKM. In DNA form, the CDR3 reads TGTGCCAGCAGTTTTTTTAGCAGGACAGGGGATGGAAACACCATATATTTT. Protein: CASSFFSRTGDGNTIYF. The full variable domain, its missing parts supplied by reference TRBV28 and TRBJ1-3, is DVKVTQSSRYLVKRTGEKVFLECVQDMDHENMFWYRQDPGLGLRLIYFSYDVKMKEKGDIPEGYSVSREKKERFSLILESASTNQTSMYLCASSFFSRTGDGNTIYFGEGSWLTVV.

The chain links TRBV9 to TRBJ2-2; D possibly corresponds to TRBD2 (6 bases). V lost 4 bases and J lost 1, with 11 bases in between. This CDR3 has 15 amino acids. Germline-derived CDR1 and CDR2 are SGDLS and YYNGEE. The DNA for the CDR3 is TGTGCCAGCAGCTTCGGGACTTGGAACACCGGGGAGCTGTTTTTT. Protein: CASSFGTWNTGELFF.

The rearrangement joins TRBV10-3 to TRBJ2-6; 8 positions agree with TRBD1. Germline CDR1 reads ENHRY; CDR2 reads SYGVKD. CDR3 length equals 17 residues. With 4 bases clipped from V and 2 bases from J, the junction kept 7 bases outside the gene matches. The CDR3: CAISAGQGVPGANVLTF. The CDR3 DNA reads TGTGCCATCAGTGCAGGACAGGGAGTCCCTGGGGCCAACGTCCTGACTTTC.

A remark on this clone: One junction end does not reproduce the germline sequence, and a read error may be involved. The chain has TRBV25-1 and TRBJ1-1; D call uncertain. The CDR3 has 13 residues. Germline CDR1 is MGHDK and CDR2 is SYGVNS. Written as DNA, the CDR3 is TGTGCCAGCAGTGAATACAGTTACACTGACGCTTTCTTT. This sequence encodes CASSEYSYTDAFF.

The genes are TRBV19 and TRBJ2-7, with 9 bases that match TRBD2. The CDR3 length is 17 residues. Germline CDR1 is LNHDA and CDR2 is SQIVND (reference sequence). After removal of 1 base from V and 2 bases from J, the junction contained 9 bases not matched to a gene. CDR3 sequence: CASSIGSASGTAYEQYF. CDR3 coding DNA: TGTGCCAGTAGTATAGGGTCCGCTAGCGGGACAGCCTACGAGCAGTACTTC.

This sequence joins TRBV5-1 and TRBJ2-1, with a weak D call TRBD1 (5 bases). The CDR3 contains 16 residues. Trimming took 5 bases from V and 3 from J, leaving 18 bases between them. From germline, CDR1 is SGHRS and CDR2 YFSETQ. The DNA for the CDR3 is TGCGCCAGCAGACGGCAGGGCACCTCCTTCTACAATGAGCAGTTCTTC. Its protein product is CASRRQGTSFYNEQFF.

The chain carries TRBV13 and TRBJ2-7; 13 bases agree with TRBD2. The CDR3 length is 17 residues. V was clipped by 2 bases and J by 4 bases; unmatched bases: 8. CDR1 PRHDT and CDR2 FYEKMQ come from the germline V gene (reference sequence). The DNA for the CDR3 is TGTGCCAGCAGCTTAACTAGCGGGAGGGCCTCAACGTACGAGCAGTACTTC. It codes for CASSLTSGRASTYEQYF. The full variable domain, its missing parts supplied by reference TRBV13 and TRBJ2-7, is AAGVIQSPRHLIKEKRETATLKCYPIPRHDTVYWYQQGPGQDPQFLISFYEKMQSDKGSIPDRFSAQQFSDYHSELNMSSLELGDSALYFCASSLTSGRASTYEQYFGPGTRLTVT.

The CDR3, as DNA: TGTGCCAGCAGCAGCCCACTAGCGGGCGCCTACAATGAGCAGTTCTTC. As protein: CASSSPLAGAYNEQFF. The chain employs TRBV9 and TRBJ2-1; 9 nucleotides align to TRBD2. The germline gives CDR1 SGDLS, CDR2 YYNGEE. V trimming: 4 bases; J trimming: 2 bases; junction bases outside the gene matches: 7. This CDR3 has 16 residues.

V gene TRBV9 combines with J gene TRBJ2-7; 12 nucleotides agree with TRBD2. There are 16 residues in the CDR3. In germline, CDR1 is SGDLS, CDR2 YYNGEE. The V and J ends lost 4 bases and 7 bases, in that order; junction bases with no gene match: 12. The CDR3 region is CASSPRWTSGTGEQYF. CDR3 in DNA: TGTGCCAGCAGCCCCCGTTGGACTAGCGGGACAGGTGAGCAGTACTTC.

The rearrangement joins TRBV5-1 to TRBJ2-3, with TRBD1 as a possible D gene (6 bases). CDR1 and CDR2 (germline): SGHRS, YFSETQ. With 4 bases removed from V and 3 bases from J, the gap between germline ends came to 15 bases. This CDR3 region has 15 residues. The CDR3 DNA follows: TGCGCCAGCAGCCTCGACAGGTGGAAAACAGATACGCAGTATTTT. It is translated as CASSLDRWKTDTQYF. Supplemented by reference TRBV5-1 and TRBJ2-3, the full variable domain reads KAGVTQTPRYLIKTRGQQVTLSCSPISGHRSVSWYQQTPGQGLQFLFEYFSETQRNKGNFPGRFSGRQFSNSRSEMNVSTLELGDSALYLCASSLDRWKTDTQYFGPGTRLTVL.

The rearrangement uses TRBV7-6 and TRBJ2-5, with 8 bases fitting TRBD1. Germline V gene lookup returns CDR1 SGHVS and CDR2 FNYEAQ. The CDR3 length is 16 residues. With V trimmed by 3 bases and J by 2 bases, 8 bases remained unmatched. The CDR3 nucleotides are TGTGCCAGCAGCTTGGGGACAGGTCGGGGTCAAGAGACCCAGTACTTC. This translates into CASSLGTGRGQETQYF.

The J gene is TRBJ2-1, the V gene TRBV7-9, with TRBD1 as a possible D gene (5 bases). The CDR3 extends over 15 amino acids. Germline values: CDR1 SEHNR, CDR2 FQNEAQ (reference sequence). Trimming pared 5 bases from V and 1 base from J, leaving 12 bases between. Here the CDR3 DNA reads TGTGCCAGCAGCCCCCAGGGTCCGTCCTACAATGAGCAGTTCTTC. Translated, it gives CASSPQGPSYNEQFF.

V is TRBV5-1 and J is TRBJ2-7, with D perhaps matching TRBD1 (5 bases). The germline gives CDR1 SGHRS, CDR2 YFSETQ. Trimming took 4 bases from V and 9 from J, leaving 14 bases between them. This CDR3 region has 12 residues. As DNA, the CDR3 is TGCGCCAGCAGCCAGGGCCAATCGGGGCAGTACTTC. Its protein is CASSQGQSGQYF.

The chain employs TRBV30 and TRBJ2-3, with 13 nucleotides matching TRBD2. After removal of 3 bases from V and 4 bases from J, the junction contained 4 bases not matched to a gene. Germline V gene data show CDR1 as GTSNPN and CDR2 as SVGIG (reference sequence). This CDR3 contains 15 residues. Here the CDR3 reads CAWRTLAGGADTQYF. The CDR3 nucleotides read TGTGCCTGGAGAACACTAGCGGGAGGGGCAGATACGCAGTATTTT.

Note on this clone: The sample contains more than one DNA sequence encoding this CDR3. J is TRBJ2-2 and V is TRBV2; D is perhaps TRBD2 (6 bases). Trimming left V 6 bases short and J 0 bases short, with 11 bases between. This CDR3 comprises 15 residues. Germline V gene data show CDR1 as SNHLY and CDR2 as FYNNEI. CDR3: CASRRSGANTGELFF. For the CDR3, the DNA is TGTGCCAGCAGGCGTAGCGGAGCGAACACCGGGGAGCTGTTTTTT.

The CDR3 region has the DNA TGTGCCACCAGCAGAGATATCGGGAGGGCCGCCGGGGCCGGGGAGCTGTTTTTT. Protein: CATSRDIGRAAGAGELFF. V gene TRBV15 combines with J gene TRBJ2-2, with TRBD2 identical over 8 bases. The CDR3 contains 18 residues. V was pared by 0 bases and J by 6 bases, with 12 bases of the junction left unmatched. Germline V gene sequence: CDR1 LNHNV, CDR2 YYDKDF (reference sequence). The full variable domain, in which reference TRBV15 and TRBJ2-2 provide the parts outside the CDR3, is DAMVIQNPRYQVTQFGKPVTLSCSQTLNHNVMYWYQQKSSQAPKLLFHYYDKDFNNEADTPDNFQSRRPNTSFCFLDIRSPGLGDTAMYLCATSRDIGRAAGAGELFFGEGSRLTVL.

The V call is TRBV5-1, the J call TRBJ2-3; D is unresolved. Germline V gives CDR1 SGHRS, CDR2 YFSETQ. The CDR3 is 14 amino acids. Deletions cut 4 bases from V and 2 bases from J, with 11 bases between. The CDR3 bases are TGCGCCAGCAGCGACGGGCCACACACAGATACGCAGTATTTT. Translating it yields CASSDGPHTDTQYF.

The chain employs TRBV4-2 and TRBJ2-1; 10 bases match TRBD2. The CDR3 consists of 15 residues. V shed 5 bases, J shed 3 bases, and the junction held 4 bases outside the gene matches. The germline CDR1 and CDR2 sequences are LGHNA and YNFKEQ. The CDR3 DNA follows: TGTGCCAGCAGCTCCGGGACTAGCGACTACAATGAGCAGTTCTTC. This gives the protein CASSSGTSDYNEQFF.

V gene TRBV30 combines with J gene TRBJ2-3; 10 bases fit TRBD1. J was trimmed by 4 bases and V by 1 base; bases with no gene match: 2. Germline V CDR1 and CDR2: GTSNPN, SVGIG (reference sequence). The CDR3 is 14 amino acids. CDR3 bases: TGTGCCTGGAGTGGGGGACAGGGGCCAGATACGCAGTATTTT. This translates into CAWSGGQGPDTQYF.

The V and J genes are TRBV6-5 and TRBJ2-7; 9 bases match TRBD1. V lost 6 bases to trimming and J lost 2 bases; unmatched junction nucleotides: 8. CDR3 size: 15 residues. The germline V gene has CDR1 MNHEY and CDR2 SVGAGI. The chain's CDR3 is CASRISGQGTYEQYF. CDR3 DNA: TGTGCCAGCAGAATATCGGGACAGGGTACCTACGAGCAGTACTTC.

The CDR3 sequence is CASSFDSYTEAFF. For the CDR3, the DNA is TGTGCCAGCAGCTTTGACAGCTACACTGAAGCTTTCTTT. The J gene is TRBJ1-1, the V gene TRBV5-6, with D perhaps matching TRBD1 (5 bases). The CDR3 length is 13 residues. In germline, CDR1 is SGHDT, CDR2 YYEEEE. V lost 2 bases and J lost 3, with 8 bases in between.

The chain is built from TRBV10-3 and TRBJ2-1; 8 nucleotides agree with TRBD2. The CDR3 has 17 residues. Germline CDR1 is ENHRY and CDR2 is SYGVKD. V dropped 10 bases and J dropped 10; count of bases not matched to a gene: 24. The CDR3 is CATKPGTPSGGLEEQFF. The CDR3 region has the DNA TGTGCCACCAAACCCGGTACCCCCAGCGGGGGTCTAGAGGAGCAGTTCTTC.

The chain links TRBV25-1 to TRBJ2-1; 9 positions match TRBD2. CDR1 and CDR2 (germline): MGHDK, SYGVNS. The trim removed 3 bases at V and 7 bases at J, leaving 7 bases unmatched. CDR3 size: 15 residues. DNA of the CDR3: TGTGCCAGCAGTGAGGCTAGCGGGATTTGGAATGAGCAGTTCTTC. This codes for CASSEASGIWNEQFF.

The chain links TRBV2 to TRBJ2-5; 9 bases map to TRBD1. Germline loops: CDR1 SNHLY, CDR2 FYNNEI. The CDR3 loop spans 16 amino acids. The V segment lost 4 bases and the J segment 5 bases; nucleotides outside the gene matches: 11. The CDR3 region has the DNA TGTGCCAGCAGTGGGACCGGGACAGGGCTGGGGGAGACCCAGTACTTC. It translates to CASSGTGTGLGETQYF.

This clone came up a few times. The J gene is TRBJ1-1, the V gene TRBV6-6, with 8 nucleotides matching TRBD1. CDR1 and CDR2 from the germline V gene are MNHNY and SVGAGI (reference sequence). The CDR3 contains 12 residues. Unmatched junction bases numbered 0, after V lost 5 bases and J lost 4 bases. CDR3 sequence reads: CASSGQGTEAFF. CDR3 DNA: TGTGCCAGCAGTGGACAGGGCACTGAAGCTTTCTTT.